This TCR beta chain was retrieved from a study of shared clonotypes between healthy human individuals. The method was immunoSEQ multiplex PCR; TCRdb's version includes in-frame clones alone and lacks a portion of them. The sample holds approximately 320,000 clones, roughly 91% seen once. In its sample, this clone was seen once. CDR3 length equals 16 residues. Trimming removed 0 bases from V and 1 base from J; junction bases left unmatched: 3. Germline values: CDR1 MNHEY, CDR2 SMNVEV (reference sequence). The J gene is TRBJ2-3, the V gene TRBV27; 8 bases line up with TRBD1. Sequencing used memory CD8+ T cells sorted from blood. Subset: CD45RO+ cells pooled with CCR7-negative TemRA cells. This sequence originates from a man aged 18 to 30 in good health. The CDR3 sequence is CASSLSGQGGTDTQYF. DNA of the CDR3: TGTGCCAGCAGTTTATCAGGACAGGGCGGCACAGATACGCAGTATTTT.